This T cell receptor (beta chain) is drawn from a study of T cell clonality in common variable immunodeficiency. Study-level findings and limits: CVID subjects had higher TCRbeta clonality than healthy controls, most marked in about a third.

Produced via immunoSEQ multiplex PCR; TCRdb's table is partial and in-frame only. This sample carries approximately 30,000 clones, none of them present only once. At least ten counts were recorded for this clone. Its antigen is not known. The receptor's source is a person between 18 and 70 years old in good health. Sequencing was done on a sample of peripheral blood mononuclear cells.

CDR3 DNA, as far as it was read: TGTGCCTGGGATACCGCGGGTAGCGGTCGTTACAATGAG. Translated: CAWDTAGSGRYNE. The complete CDR3 sequence is CAWDTAGSGRYNEQFF. The V and J genes are TRBV30 and TRBJ2-1; TRBD2 might be the D (6 bases). The CDR3 is cut off 3 residues early in the read; its end comes from the germline J gene. The V gene lost 5 bases and the J gene lost 4 bases, with 21 bases spanning the gap. The length of the CDR3 is 16 residues. Germline assignment: CDR1 GTSNPN and CDR2 SVGIG (reference sequence).